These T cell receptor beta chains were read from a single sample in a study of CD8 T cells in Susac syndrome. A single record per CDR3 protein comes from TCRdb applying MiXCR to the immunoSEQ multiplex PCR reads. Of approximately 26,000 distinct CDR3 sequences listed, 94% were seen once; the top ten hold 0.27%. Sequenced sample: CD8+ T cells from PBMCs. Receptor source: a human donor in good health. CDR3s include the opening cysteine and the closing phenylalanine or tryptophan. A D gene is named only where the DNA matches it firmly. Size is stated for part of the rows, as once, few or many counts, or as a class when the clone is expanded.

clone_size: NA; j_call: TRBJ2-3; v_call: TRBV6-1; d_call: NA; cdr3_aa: CASSEAERVRQPKYF; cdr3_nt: TGTGCCAGCAGTGAAGCGGAGAGGGTTAGACAGCCCAAGTATTTT
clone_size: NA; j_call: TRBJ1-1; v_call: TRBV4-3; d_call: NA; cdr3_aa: CASSPVDGPNTEAFF; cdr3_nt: TGCGCCAGCAGCCCAGTCGACGGTCCGAACACTGAAGCTTTCTTT
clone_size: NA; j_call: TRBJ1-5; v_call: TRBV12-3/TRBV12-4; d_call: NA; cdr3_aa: CASSLEGFNQPQHF; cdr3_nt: TGTGCCAGCAGTTTAGAGGGCTTCAATCAGCCCCAGCATTTT
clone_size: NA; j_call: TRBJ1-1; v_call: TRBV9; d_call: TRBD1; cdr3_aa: CASSVASRGGTEAFF; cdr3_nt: TGTGCCAGCAGCGTAGCCTCCAGGGGGGGAACTGAAGCTTTCTTT
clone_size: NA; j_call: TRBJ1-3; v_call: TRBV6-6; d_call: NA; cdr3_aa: CASSPFAPVGNTIYF; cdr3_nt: TGTGCCAGCAGTCCGTTCGCACCGGTTGGAAACACCATATATTTT
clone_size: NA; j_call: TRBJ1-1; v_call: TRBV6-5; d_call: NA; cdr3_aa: CASSFRRTGVTEAFF; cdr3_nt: TGTGCCAGCAGTTTTAGAAGGACTGGGGTCACTGAAGCTTTCTTT
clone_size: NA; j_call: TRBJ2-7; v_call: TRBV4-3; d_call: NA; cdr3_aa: CASSQDTTDLRQYF; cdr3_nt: TGCGCCAGCAGCCAAGATACGACGGACCTGCGGCAGTACTTC
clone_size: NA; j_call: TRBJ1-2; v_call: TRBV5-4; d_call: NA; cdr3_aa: CASSPLGGSSYGYTF; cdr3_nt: TGTGCCAGCAGCCCTCTGGGGGGTAGTAGCTATGGCTACACCTTC
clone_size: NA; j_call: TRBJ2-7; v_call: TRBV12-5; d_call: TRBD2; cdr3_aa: CASGFSAGLAGGPEQYF; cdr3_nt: TGTGCTAGTGGTTTTTCCGCTGGACTAGCGGGGGGGCCCGAGCAGTACTTC
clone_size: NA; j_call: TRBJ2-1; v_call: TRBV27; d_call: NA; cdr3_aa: CASSLIPGPNNEQFF; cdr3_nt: TGTGCCAGCAGTCTGATTCCGGGTCCTAACAATGAGCAGTTCTTC
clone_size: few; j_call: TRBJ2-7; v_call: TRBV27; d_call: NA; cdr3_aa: CASSQGASSSYEQYF; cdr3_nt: TGTGCCAGCAGTCAAGGGGCGTCTAGCTCCTACGAGCAGTACTTC
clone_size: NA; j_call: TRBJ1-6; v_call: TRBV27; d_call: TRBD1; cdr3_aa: CASSPRGGQGVPTLHF; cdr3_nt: TGTGCCAGCAGTCCCAGGGGTGGACAGGGGGTACCAACCCTCCACTTT
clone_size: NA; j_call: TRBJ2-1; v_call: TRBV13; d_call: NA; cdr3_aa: CASSMGLGAQFF; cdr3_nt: TGTGCCAGCAGTATGGGACTGGGGGCGCAGTTCTTC
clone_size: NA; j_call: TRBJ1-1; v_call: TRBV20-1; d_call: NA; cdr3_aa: CSARSWGRTEAFF; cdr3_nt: TGCAGTGCTAGGTCGTGGGGGAGAACTGAAGCTTTCTTT
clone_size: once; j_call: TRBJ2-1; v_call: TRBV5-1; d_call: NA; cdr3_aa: CASSLVGANNEQFF; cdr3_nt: TGCGCCAGCAGCTTGGTTGGTGCAAACAATGAGCAGTTCTTC
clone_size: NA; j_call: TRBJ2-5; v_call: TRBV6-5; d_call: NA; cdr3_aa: CASSYVSPGGGEETQYF; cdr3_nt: TGTGCCAGCAGTTACGTTAGTCCGGGAGGGGGCGAGGAGACCCAGTACTTC
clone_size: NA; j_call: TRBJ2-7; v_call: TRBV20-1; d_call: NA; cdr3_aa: CSARDDRLFSYEQYF; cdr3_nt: TGCAGTGCTAGAGATGACAGATTATTCTCCTACGAGCAGTACTTC
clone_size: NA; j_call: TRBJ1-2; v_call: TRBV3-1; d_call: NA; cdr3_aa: CASSPGRGTSFYGYTF; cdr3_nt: TGTGCCAGCAGCCCCGGAAGGGGAACTTCTTTCTATGGCTACACCTTC
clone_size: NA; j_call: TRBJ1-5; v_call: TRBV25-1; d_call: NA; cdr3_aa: CASSEAAGNQPQHF; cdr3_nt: TGTGCCAGCAGTGAGGCAGCGGGGAATCAGCCCCAGCATTTT
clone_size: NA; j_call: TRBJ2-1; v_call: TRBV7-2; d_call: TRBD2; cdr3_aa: CASTLHPTSGVNEQFF; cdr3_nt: TGTGCCAGCACCCTACACCCGACTAGCGGGGTCAATGAGCAGTTCTTC
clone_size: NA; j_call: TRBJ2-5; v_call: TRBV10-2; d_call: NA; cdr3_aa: CASSEGGHQYQETQYF; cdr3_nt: TGCGCCAGCAGTGAAGGGGGACACCAGTACCAAGAGACCCAGTACTTC
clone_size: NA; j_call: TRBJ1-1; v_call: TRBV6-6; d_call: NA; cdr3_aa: CASSYSIYNTEAFF; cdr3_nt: TGTGCCAGCAGTTACTCGATATATAACACTGAAGCTTTCTTT
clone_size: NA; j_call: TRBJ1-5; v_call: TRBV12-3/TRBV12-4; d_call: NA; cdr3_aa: CASSPPGGNRQPQHF; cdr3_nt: TGTGCCAGCAGTCCCCCTGGGGGGAACCGTCAGCCCCAGCATTTT
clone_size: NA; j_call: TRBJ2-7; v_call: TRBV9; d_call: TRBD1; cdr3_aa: CASSAGQGATYEQYF; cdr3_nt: TGTGCCAGCAGCGCAGGACAGGGGGCGACCTACGAGCAGTACTTC
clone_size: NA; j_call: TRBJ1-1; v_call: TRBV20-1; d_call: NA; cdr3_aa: CSADQGMGTEAFF; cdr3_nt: TGCAGTGCCGACCAGGGCATGGGAACTGAAGCTTTCTTT
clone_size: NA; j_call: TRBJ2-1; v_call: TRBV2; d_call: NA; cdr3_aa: CASSGGLVYNEQFF; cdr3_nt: TGTGCCAGCAGTGGGGGCCTAGTTTACAATGAGCAGTTCTTC
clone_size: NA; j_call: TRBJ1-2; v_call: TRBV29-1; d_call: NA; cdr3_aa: CSPVGTYGYTF; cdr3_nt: TGCAGCCCAGTGGGGACCTATGGCTACACCTTC
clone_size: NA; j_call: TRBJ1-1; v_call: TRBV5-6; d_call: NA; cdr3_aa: CASRLALNTEAFF; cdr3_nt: TGTGCCAGCAGGCTGGCCCTGAACACTGAAGCTTTCTTT
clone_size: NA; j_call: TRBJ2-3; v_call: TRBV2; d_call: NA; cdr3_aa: CASNTRFNTQYF; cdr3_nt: TGTGCCAGCAACACACGTTTCAATACGCAGTATTTT
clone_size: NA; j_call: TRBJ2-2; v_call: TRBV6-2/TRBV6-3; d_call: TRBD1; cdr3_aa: CASRLPGQETGELFF; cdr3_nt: TGTGCCAGCAGATTACCGGGACAGGAGACCGGGGAGCTGTTTTTT
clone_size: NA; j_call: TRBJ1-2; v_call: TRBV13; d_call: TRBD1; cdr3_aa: CASSLGGTGNGYTF; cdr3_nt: TGTGCCAGCAGCTTAGGCGGGACAGGGAATGGCTACACCTTC
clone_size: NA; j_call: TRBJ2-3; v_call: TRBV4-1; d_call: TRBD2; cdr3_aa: CASSHPREGGKDTQYF; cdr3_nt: TGCGCCAGCAGCCACCCCCGGGAGGGGGGCAAGGATACGCAGTATTTT
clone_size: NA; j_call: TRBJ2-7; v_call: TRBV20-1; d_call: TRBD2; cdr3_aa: CSARVQRGLYEQYF; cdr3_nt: TGCAGTGCTAGAGTCCAGCGGGGTCTCTACGAGCAGTACTTC
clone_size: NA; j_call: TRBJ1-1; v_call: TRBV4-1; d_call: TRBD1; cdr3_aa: CASSQDTGGTEAFF; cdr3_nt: TGCGCCAGCAGCCAAGATACAGGGGGCACTGAAGCTTTCTTT
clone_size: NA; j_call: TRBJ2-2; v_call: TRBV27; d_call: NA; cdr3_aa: CASSINSGTVNTGELFF; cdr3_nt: TGTGCCAGCAGTATAAACTCCGGGACGGTGAACACCGGGGAGCTGTTTTTT
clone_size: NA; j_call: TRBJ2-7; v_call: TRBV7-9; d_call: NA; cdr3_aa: CASSRQSYEQYF; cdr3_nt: TGTGCCAGCAGCCGTCAGTCCTACGAGCAGTACTTC
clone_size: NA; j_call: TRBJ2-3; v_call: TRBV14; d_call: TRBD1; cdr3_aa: CASSPPTGESQYTQYF; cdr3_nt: TGTGCCAGCAGCCCTCCGACAGGGGAGTCACAATATACGCAGTATTTT
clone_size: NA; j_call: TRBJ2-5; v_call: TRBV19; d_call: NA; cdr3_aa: CASQWGAGETQYF; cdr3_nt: TGTGCCAGTCAGTGGGGGGCCGGAGAGACCCAGTACTTC
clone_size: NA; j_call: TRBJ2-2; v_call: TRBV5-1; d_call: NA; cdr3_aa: CASSLDTVLSGELFF; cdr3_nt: TGCGCCAGCAGCTTGGATACAGTGCTGTCCGGGGAGCTGTTTTTT
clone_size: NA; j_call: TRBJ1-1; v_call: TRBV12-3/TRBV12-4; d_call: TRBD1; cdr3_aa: CASIFNRSGQGDGTEAFF; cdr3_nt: TGTGCCAGCATATTTAACCGGTCGGGACAGGGGGATGGGACTGAAGCTTTCTTT
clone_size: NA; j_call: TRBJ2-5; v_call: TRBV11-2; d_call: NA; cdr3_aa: CASSLTPTSTETQYF; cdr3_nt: TGTGCCAGCAGCTTAACTCCTACTAGCACAGAGACCCAGTACTTC
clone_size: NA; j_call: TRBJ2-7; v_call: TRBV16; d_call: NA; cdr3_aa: CASSQFGPRVGGSYEQYF; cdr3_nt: TGTGCCAGCAGCCAATTCGGCCCCCGCGTAGGGGGGTCCTACGAGCAGTACTTC
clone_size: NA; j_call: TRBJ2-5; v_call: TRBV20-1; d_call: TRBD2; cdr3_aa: CSARAEATSGGTKYQETQYF; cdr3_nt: TGCAGTGCTAGAGCTGAGGCGACTAGCGGGGGGACTAAGTACCAAGAGACCCAGTACTTC
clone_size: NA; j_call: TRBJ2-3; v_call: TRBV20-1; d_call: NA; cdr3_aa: CSARAAGLGADTQYF; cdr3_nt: TGCAGTGCTAGAGCTGCAGGGCTGGGGGCAGATACGCAGTATTTT
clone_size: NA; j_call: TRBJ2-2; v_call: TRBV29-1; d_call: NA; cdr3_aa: CSGRDGNTGELFF; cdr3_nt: TGCAGCGGTCGGGACGGAAACACCGGGGAGCTGTTTTTT
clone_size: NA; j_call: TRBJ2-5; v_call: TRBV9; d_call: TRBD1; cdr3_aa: CASSASQGALQETQYF; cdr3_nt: TGTGCCAGCAGCGCCTCCCAGGGGGCCCTTCAAGAGACCCAGTACTTC
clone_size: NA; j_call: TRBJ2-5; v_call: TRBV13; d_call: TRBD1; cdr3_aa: CASSGQGVETQYF; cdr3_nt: TGTGCCAGCAGCGGACAGGGAGTGGAGACCCAGTACTTC
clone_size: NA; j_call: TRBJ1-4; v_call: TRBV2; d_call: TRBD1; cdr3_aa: CASSPAIRTGGYEKLFF; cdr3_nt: TGTGCCAGCAGCCCCGCCATCAGGACAGGGGGCTACGAAAAACTGTTTTTT
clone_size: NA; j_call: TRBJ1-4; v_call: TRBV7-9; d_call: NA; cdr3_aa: CATPDGTREKLFF; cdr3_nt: TGTGCCACCCCAGACGGGACACGTGAAAAACTGTTTTTT
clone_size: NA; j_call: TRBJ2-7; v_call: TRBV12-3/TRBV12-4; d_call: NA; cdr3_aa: CASSLGTRYEQYF; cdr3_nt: TGTGCCAGCAGTTTGGGTACGAGATACGAGCAGTACTTC
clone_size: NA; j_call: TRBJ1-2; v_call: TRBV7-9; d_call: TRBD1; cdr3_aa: CASSLPETGELYGYTF; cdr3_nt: TGTGCCAGCAGCTTGCCCGAGACAGGGGAGCTCTATGGCTACACCTTC
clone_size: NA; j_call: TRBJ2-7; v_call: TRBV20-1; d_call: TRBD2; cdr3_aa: CSARDKSGGADNYEQYF; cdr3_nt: TGCAGTGCTAGAGATAAGAGCGGGGGGGCGGATAACTACGAGCAGTACTTC
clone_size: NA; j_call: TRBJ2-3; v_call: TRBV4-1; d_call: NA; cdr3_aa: CASSQVYPARDTQYF; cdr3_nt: TGCGCCAGCAGCCAAGTTTACCCAGCAAGAGATACGCAGTATTTT
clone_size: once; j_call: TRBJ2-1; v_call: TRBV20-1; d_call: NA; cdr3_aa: CSAREKSSYNEQFF; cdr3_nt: TGCAGTGCTAGGGAAAAAAGCTCCTACAATGAGCAGTTCTTC